This T cell receptor (beta chain) was found in a study of blood T cell repertoires in COVID-19. Whole-study context: T cells, B-cell-depleted T cells, or PBMCs supplied cDNA or gDNA.

Profiling relied on immunoSEQ multiplex PCR, and the TCRdb table lists in-frame clones only, not all of them. Of fewer than 500,000 clones listed, approximately 89% are singletons. Deletions cut 3 bases from V and 9 bases from J, with 18 bases between. The CDR3 has 15 amino acids. The germline V gene has CDR1 KGHSH and CDR2 LQKENI. Participants were aged roughly 18 to 90 years, lived in over 20 US areas, and enrolled virtually. Among Cohort 3 donors, those recovered had two negative PCRs, clearance, or symptom resolution. The clonotype originates from a man between 25 and 39 years old who had recovered from COVID-19. The chain employs TRBV18 and TRBJ2-1; D is possibly TRBD2 (5 bases). Sequences were obtained from PBMCs or T cells enriched from blood (not recorded which). CDR3 region: CASSPLEGEIGEQFF. In DNA form, the CDR3 reads TGTGCCAGCTCACCCTTAGAGGGCGAGATAGGTGAGCAGTTCTTC.